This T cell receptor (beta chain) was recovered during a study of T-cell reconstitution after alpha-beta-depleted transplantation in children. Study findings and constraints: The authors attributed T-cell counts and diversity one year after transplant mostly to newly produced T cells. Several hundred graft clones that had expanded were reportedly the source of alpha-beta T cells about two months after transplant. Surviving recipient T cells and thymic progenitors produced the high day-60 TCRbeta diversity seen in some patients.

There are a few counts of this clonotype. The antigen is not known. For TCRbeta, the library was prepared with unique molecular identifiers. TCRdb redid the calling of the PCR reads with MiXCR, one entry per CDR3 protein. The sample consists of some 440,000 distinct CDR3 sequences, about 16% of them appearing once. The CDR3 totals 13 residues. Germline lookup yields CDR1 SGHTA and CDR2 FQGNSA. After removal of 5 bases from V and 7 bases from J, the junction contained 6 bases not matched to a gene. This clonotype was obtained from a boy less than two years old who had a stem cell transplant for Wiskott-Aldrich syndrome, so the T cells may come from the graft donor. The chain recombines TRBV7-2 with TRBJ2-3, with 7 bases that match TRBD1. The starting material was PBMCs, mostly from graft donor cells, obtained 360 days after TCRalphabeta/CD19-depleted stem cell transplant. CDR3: CASSDRGQHTQYF. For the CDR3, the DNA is TGTGCCAGCAGCGATAGGGGGCAACATACGCAGTATTTT.